This passage covers 5 T cell receptor beta chains from one sample sequenced in a study of OX40 agonist ivuxolimab in advanced cancers. Profiling relied on immunoSEQ multiplex PCR, and the TCRdb table lists in-frame clones only, not all of them. The sample includes about 81,000 clones, approximately 90% of them seen just once. The sequencing here drew on CD4+ or CD8+ T cells sorted from blood, taken in a trial of the OX40 agonist ivuxolimab. These receptors originate from an adult with an advanced solid tumor such as melanoma, head and neck, liver or kidney cancer.

The rearrangement joins TRBV11-3 to TRBJ2-1; D not certain. The germline CDR1 and CDR2 sequences are SGHNT and YENEEA. Trimming pared 0 bases from V and 5 bases from J, leaving 14 bases between. The CDR3 covers 16 residues. CDR3 sequence reads: CASSLESLSTNNEQFF. The DNA of the CDR3 is TGTGCCAGCAGCTTAGAGTCTCTATCTACAAACAATGAGCAGTTCTTC.

V is TRBV2 and J is TRBJ2-5; D is perhaps TRBD1 (6 bases). The CDR3 has 15 residues. The germline V gene has CDR1 SNHLY and CDR2 FYNNEI. The ends were cut back, 6 bases at V and 3 bases at J, with 17 bases in the middle. The CDR3 loop is CASSAIVGAEETQYF. The DNA for the CDR3 is TGTGCCAGCAGCGCCATAGTGGGGGCGGAAGAGACCCAGTACTTC.

The chain employs TRBV4-1 and TRBJ1-2; D possibly corresponds to TRBD1 (5 bases). This CDR3 has 17 residues. The germline V gene encodes CDR1 MGHRA and CDR2 YSYEKL. Trimming shortened V by 1 base and J by 4 bases, and 19 bases separated the two germline ends. DNA of the CDR3: TGCGCCAGCAGCCAAGGGGGGTCCGCAGGGTCTGCCTATGGCTACACCTTC. This translates into CASSQGGSAGSAYGYTF.

The chain joins TRBV4-1 to TRBJ1-6; TRBD1 aligns across 9 bases. The V segment lost 4 bases and the J segment 10 bases; nucleotides outside the gene matches: 5. The CDR3 is 14 residues long. Germline CDR1 and CDR2: MGHRA and YSYEKL. The CDR3 region is CASSPAGQGSPLHF. CDR3 bases: TGCGCCAGCAGCCCCGCAGGACAGGGGTCACCCCTCCACTTT.

The chain couples TRBV27 to TRBJ2-7; the match to TRBD2 covers 11 bases. J lost 3 bases, V lost 6 bases, and 1 base had no gene match. The CDR3 loop spans 13 amino acids. Germline lookup yields CDR1 MNHEY and CDR2 SMNVEV (reference sequence). CDR3: CASRLAGGYEQYF. The CDR3, as DNA: TGTGCCAGCAGGCTAGCGGGGGGCTACGAGCAGTACTTC.